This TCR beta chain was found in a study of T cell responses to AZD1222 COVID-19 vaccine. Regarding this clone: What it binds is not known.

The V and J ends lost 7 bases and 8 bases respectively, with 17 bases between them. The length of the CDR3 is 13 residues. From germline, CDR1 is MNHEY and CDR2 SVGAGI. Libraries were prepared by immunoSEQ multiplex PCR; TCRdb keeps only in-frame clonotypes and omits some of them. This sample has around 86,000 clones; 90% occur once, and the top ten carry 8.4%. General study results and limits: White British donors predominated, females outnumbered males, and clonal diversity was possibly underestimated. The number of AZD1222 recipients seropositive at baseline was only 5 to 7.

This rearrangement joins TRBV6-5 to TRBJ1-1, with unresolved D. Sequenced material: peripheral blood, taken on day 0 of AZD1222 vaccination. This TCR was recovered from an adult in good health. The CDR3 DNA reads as TGTGCCAGCACCCCGAGGCTCGGGGAGGAAGCTTTCTTT. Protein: CASTPRLGEEAFF.